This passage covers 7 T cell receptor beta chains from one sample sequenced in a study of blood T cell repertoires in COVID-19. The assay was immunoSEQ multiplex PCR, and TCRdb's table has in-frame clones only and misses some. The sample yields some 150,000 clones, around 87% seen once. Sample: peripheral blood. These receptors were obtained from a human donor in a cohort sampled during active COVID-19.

Here the CDR3 reads CASSLRAGAPYEQYF. The CDR3, as DNA: TGTGCCAGCAGTTTAAGGGCAGGGGCCCCCTACGAGCAGTACTTC. The rearrangement joins TRBV27 to TRBJ2-7, with D tentatively TRBD1 (6 bases). V dropped 2 bases and J dropped 2 bases, with 13 bases sitting between them. The germline gives CDR1 MNHEY, CDR2 SMNVEV (reference sequence). This CDR3 region has 15 residues.

CDR3 in DNA: TGTGCCAGTAGTTTTAGCGGGAGGGCTTACAATGAGCAGTTCTTC. Amino acids: CASSFSGRAYNEQFF. V usage is TRBV19 and J usage is TRBJ2-1, with 11 bases fitting TRBD2. Looked up from germline, CDR1 is LNHDA and CDR2 is SQIVND (reference sequence). V trimming: 5 bases; J trimming: 4 bases; junction bases outside the gene matches: 4. The CDR3 has 15 amino acids.

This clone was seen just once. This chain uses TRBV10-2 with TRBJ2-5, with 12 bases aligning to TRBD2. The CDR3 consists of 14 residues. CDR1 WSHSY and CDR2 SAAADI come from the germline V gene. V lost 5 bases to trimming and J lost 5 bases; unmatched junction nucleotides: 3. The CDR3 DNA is TGCGCCAGCAGTCTAGCGGGGGGGCCGGAGACCCAGTACTTC. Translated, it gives CASSLAGGPETQYF.

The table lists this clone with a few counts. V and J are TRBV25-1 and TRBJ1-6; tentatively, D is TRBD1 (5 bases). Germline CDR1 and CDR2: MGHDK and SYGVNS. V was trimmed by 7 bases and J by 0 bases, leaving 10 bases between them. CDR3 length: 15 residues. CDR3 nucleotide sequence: TGTGCCAGCATGGGGGGGACCTCCTATAATTCACCCCTCCACTTT. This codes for CASMGGTSYNSPLHF.

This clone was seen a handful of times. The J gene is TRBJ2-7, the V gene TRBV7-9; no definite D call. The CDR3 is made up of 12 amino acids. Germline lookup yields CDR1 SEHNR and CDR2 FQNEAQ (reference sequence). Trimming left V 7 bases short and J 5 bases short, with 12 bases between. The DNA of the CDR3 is TGTGCCAGCACCCTAGGTAGCAACGAGCAGTACTTC. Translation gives CASTLGSNEQYF.

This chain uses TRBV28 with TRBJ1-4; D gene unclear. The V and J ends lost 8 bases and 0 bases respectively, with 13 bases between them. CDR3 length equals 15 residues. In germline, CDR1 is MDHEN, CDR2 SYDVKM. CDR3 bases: TGTGCCAGCGGGAGTGGGTCTGCAACTAATGAAAAACTGTTTTTT. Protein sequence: CASGSGSATNEKLFF.

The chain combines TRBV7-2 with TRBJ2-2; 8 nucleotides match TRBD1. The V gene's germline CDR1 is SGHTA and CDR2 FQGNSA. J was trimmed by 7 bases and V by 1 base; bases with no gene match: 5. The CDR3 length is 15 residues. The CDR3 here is CASSLGDRRVGELFF. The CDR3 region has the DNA TGTGCCAGCAGCTTAGGGGACAGGAGGGTCGGGGAGCTGTTTTTT.